The rows below give T cell receptor beta chains drawn from one sample of a study of T cell repertoires in cytomegalovirus infection. TCRdb re-derived calls from the reads in MiXCR, one entry per CDR3 protein. The sample holds 110,000 or so distinct CDR3 sequences, 30% to 35% seen once. For these receptors, no antigen is known. The sample consisted of CD8+ T cells from cultured PBMCs, taken from culture after CMV antigen stimulation. The receptors stem from a human donor in good health (CMV status not recorded). Some clones in this sample may be carry-over from other donors' samples. The CDR3 runs from the conserved cysteine through the conserved F or W. Fields, in order: clone size, V gene, J gene, D gene, CDR3 protein, CDR3 DNA. D genes are given only for firm matches. Size values are once, few and many counts, or a class for expanded clones, and some rows have none.

clone_size: NA; v_call: TRBV19; j_call: TRBJ2-1; d_call: NA; cdr3_aa: CASRYGAGQFF; cdr3_nt: TGTGCCAGTAGGTACGGGGCCGGGCAGTTCTTC
clone_size: NA; v_call: TRBV6-6; j_call: TRBJ1-1; d_call: NA; cdr3_aa: CASRYSEGNTEAFF; cdr3_nt: TGTGCCAGCAGATATTCGGAGGGGAACACTGAAGCTTTCTTT
clone_size: NA; v_call: TRBV6-5; j_call: TRBJ2-1; d_call: TRBD1; cdr3_aa: CASSYTVPGQGSDEQFF; cdr3_nt: TGTGCCAGCAGTTACACCGTTCCGGGACAGGGTTCGGATGAGCAGTTCTTC
clone_size: few; v_call: TRBV4-1; j_call: TRBJ2-5; d_call: TRBD2; cdr3_aa: CASSRSGGNMETQYF; cdr3_nt: TGCGCCAGCAGCCGAAGCGGGGGAAATATGGAGACCCAGTACTTC
clone_size: many; v_call: TRBV28; j_call: TRBJ2-6; d_call: NA; cdr3_aa: CASSLGFSGANVLTF; cdr3_nt: TGTGCCAGCAGTCTCGGCTTCTCTGGGGCCAACGTCCTGACTTTC
clone_size: once; v_call: TRBV6-5; j_call: TRBJ2-7; d_call: NA; cdr3_aa: CASSEVDREQYF; cdr3_nt: TGTGCCAGCAGTGAGGTCGACAGGGAGCAGTACTTC
clone_size: NA; v_call: TRBV5-1; j_call: TRBJ2-5; d_call: TRBD1; cdr3_aa: CASSTGQGRETQYF; cdr3_nt: TGCGCCAGCAGCACAGGACAGGGTAGGGAGACCCAGTACTTC
clone_size: NA; v_call: TRBV7-9; j_call: TRBJ2-7; d_call: NA; cdr3_aa: CASSSSGAGVYSYEQYF; cdr3_nt: TGTGCCAGCAGCTCTAGTGGGGCAGGGGTCTACTCCTACGAGCAGTACTTC
clone_size: few; v_call: TRBV10-3; j_call: TRBJ1-1; d_call: NA; cdr3_aa: CAISELRDTEAFF; cdr3_nt: TGTGCCATCAGTGAGTTGAGGGACACTGAAGCTTTCTTT
clone_size: NA; v_call: TRBV29-1; j_call: TRBJ1-2; d_call: TRBD1; cdr3_aa: CSAPGQGGGYTF; cdr3_nt: TGCAGCGCCCCGGGACAGGGAGGTGGCTACACCTTC
clone_size: NA; v_call: TRBV4-1; j_call: TRBJ2-7; d_call: NA; cdr3_aa: CASSQIETVSYEQYF; cdr3_nt: TGCGCCAGCAGCCAGATAGAGACAGTCTCCTACGAGCAGTACTTC
clone_size: few; v_call: TRBV7-6; j_call: TRBJ1-1; d_call: NA; cdr3_aa: CASSLRGGGTTEAFF; cdr3_nt: TGTGCCAGCAGCTTAAGGGGGGGGGGCACCACTGAAGCTTTCTTT
clone_size: few; v_call: TRBV6-1; j_call: TRBJ2-1; d_call: NA; cdr3_aa: CASRRGGASNEQFF; cdr3_nt: TGTGCCAGCAGACGAGGGGGGGCCTCCAATGAGCAGTTCTTC
clone_size: NA; v_call: TRBV6-1; j_call: TRBJ1-5; d_call: NA; cdr3_aa: CASSETGLGNQPQHF; cdr3_nt: TGTGCCAGCAGTGAAACAGGGCTCGGCAATCAGCCCCAGCATTTT
clone_size: NA; v_call: TRBV12-3/TRBV12-4; j_call: TRBJ2-3; d_call: TRBD1; cdr3_aa: CASSPPDRLADTQYF; cdr3_nt: TGTGCCAGCAGCCCCCCGGACAGGTTAGCAGATACGCAGTATTTT
clone_size: NA; v_call: TRBV19; j_call: TRBJ1-4; d_call: NA; cdr3_aa: CASSMQGQEEKLFF; cdr3_nt: TGTGCCAGTAGTATGCAGGGGCAAGAGGAAAAACTGTTTTTT
clone_size: many; v_call: TRBV7-6; j_call: TRBJ1-2; d_call: NA; cdr3_aa: CASSPPGGPNWGYTF; cdr3_nt: TGTGCCAGCAGCCCCCCGGGAGGACCAAACTGGGGCTACACCTTC
clone_size: NA; v_call: TRBV14; j_call: TRBJ2-7; d_call: NA; cdr3_aa: CASTWGGSYEQYF; cdr3_nt: TGTGCCAGCACCTGGGGCGGGTCCTACGAGCAGTACTTC
clone_size: NA; v_call: TRBV19; j_call: TRBJ1-5; d_call: NA; cdr3_aa: CASTEGQSNQPQHF; cdr3_nt: TGTGCCAGTACTGAGGGTCAGAGCAATCAGCCCCAGCATTTT
clone_size: NA; v_call: TRBV12-3/TRBV12-4; j_call: TRBJ1-5; d_call: NA; cdr3_aa: CASSFGQMNQPQHF; cdr3_nt: TGTGCCAGCAGTTTCGGCCAGATGAATCAGCCCCAGCATTTT
clone_size: many; v_call: TRBV7-8; j_call: TRBJ2-7; d_call: NA; cdr3_aa: CASRLSGPSGLKGFYEQYF; cdr3_nt: TGTGCCAGCAGGCTCTCCGGACCGAGCGGGCTGAAGGGCTTCTACGAGCAGTACTTC
clone_size: NA; v_call: TRBV7-9; j_call: TRBJ1-2; d_call: NA; cdr3_aa: CASSREGFSYGYTF; cdr3_nt: TGTGCCAGCAGCCGAGAGGGGTTCTCCTATGGCTACACCTTC
clone_size: NA; v_call: TRBV27; j_call: TRBJ2-7; d_call: TRBD2; cdr3_aa: CASSFSREGPEQYF; cdr3_nt: TGTGCCAGCAGTTTTTCCCGGGAGGGACCCGAGCAGTACTTC
clone_size: few; v_call: TRBV27; j_call: TRBJ2-7; d_call: NA; cdr3_aa: CASSLDSEGEQYF; cdr3_nt: TGTGCCAGCAGTTTAGATTCGGAAGGCGAGCAGTACTTC
clone_size: NA; v_call: TRBV7-7; j_call: TRBJ2-7; d_call: TRBD2; cdr3_aa: CASSLYSGGPYEQYF; cdr3_nt: TGTGCTAGCAGCCTATATAGCGGGGGTCCCTACGAGCAGTACTTC
clone_size: few; v_call: TRBV6-2/TRBV6-3; j_call: TRBJ2-7; d_call: NA; cdr3_aa: CATEPGHYYEQYF; cdr3_nt: TGTGCCACCGAACCGGGACACTACTACGAGCAGTACTTC
clone_size: few; v_call: TRBV7-8; j_call: TRBJ2-1; d_call: NA; cdr3_aa: CASSPDPLVNEQFF; cdr3_nt: TGTGCCAGCAGCCCAGACCCTTTGGTCAATGAGCAGTTCTTC
clone_size: NA; v_call: TRBV15; j_call: TRBJ1-6; d_call: TRBD1; cdr3_aa: CATSRDRNSPLHF; cdr3_nt: TGTGCCACCAGTAGGGACAGAAATTCACCCCTCCACTTT
clone_size: many; v_call: TRBV4-1; j_call: TRBJ2-5; d_call: NA; cdr3_aa: CASSLTGETQYF; cdr3_nt: TGCGCCAGCAGCCTAACGGGGGAGACCCAGTACTTC
clone_size: many; v_call: TRBV7-6; j_call: TRBJ2-3; d_call: TRBD2; cdr3_aa: CASSLFSLTTGTSGRDTQYF; cdr3_nt: TGTGCCAGCAGCTTATTTAGCCTTACCACCGGGACTAGCGGGAGAGATACGCAGTATTTT
clone_size: NA; v_call: TRBV4-3; j_call: TRBJ1-6; d_call: NA; cdr3_aa: CASSQDPAGGSIDSPLHF; cdr3_nt: TGCGCCAGCAGCCAAGATCCAGCGGGCGGCTCGATCGATTCACCCCTCCACTTT
clone_size: few; v_call: TRBV7-6; j_call: TRBJ2-7; d_call: TRBD2; cdr3_aa: CASSRAGGSSYEQYF; cdr3_nt: TGTGCCAGCAGCAGAGCGGGGGGGAGCTCCTACGAGCAGTACTTC
clone_size: NA; v_call: TRBV12-3/TRBV12-4; j_call: TRBJ1-6; d_call: NA; cdr3_aa: CASSPMAGGTGSPLHF; cdr3_nt: TGTGCCAGCAGTCCCATGGCGGGGGGTACTGGTTCACCCCTCCACTTT
clone_size: few; v_call: TRBV19; j_call: TRBJ1-2; d_call: NA; cdr3_aa: CASSLRTDTLYGYTF; cdr3_nt: TGTGCCAGTAGTTTACGGACGGATACTCTCTATGGCTACACCTTC
clone_size: few; v_call: TRBV19; j_call: TRBJ2-7; d_call: NA; cdr3_aa: CASSIARTAEQYF; cdr3_nt: TGTGCCAGTAGTATCGCGAGGACGGCCGAGCAGTACTTC
clone_size: few; v_call: TRBV6-2/TRBV6-3; j_call: TRBJ2-5; d_call: NA; cdr3_aa: CAAATGYQETQYF; cdr3_nt: TGTGCCGCAGCCACAGGCTACCAAGAGACCCAGTACTTC
clone_size: NA; v_call: TRBV4-3; j_call: TRBJ1-1; d_call: NA; cdr3_aa: CASSQDPRWGTEAFF; cdr3_nt: TGCGCCAGCAGCCAAGATCCTCGGTGGGGTACTGAAGCTTTCTTT
clone_size: NA; v_call: TRBV19; j_call: TRBJ2-1; d_call: NA; cdr3_aa: CASSTPRPKQGSSYNEQFF; cdr3_nt: TGTGCCAGTAGTACACCACGACCAAAACAGGGAAGCTCCTACAATGAGCAGTTCTTC
clone_size: NA; v_call: TRBV25-1; j_call: TRBJ1-5; d_call: TRBD1; cdr3_aa: CASSEGSGTEYEPQHF; cdr3_nt: TGTGCCAGCAGTGAAGGTTCAGGGACAGAGTATGAACCCCAGCATTTT
clone_size: few; v_call: TRBV5-4; j_call: TRBJ2-5; d_call: TRBD1; cdr3_aa: CASSFTGGQETQYF; cdr3_nt: TGTGCCAGCAGCTTTACAGGGGGCCAAGAGACCCAGTACTTC
clone_size: few; v_call: TRBV2; j_call: TRBJ1-2; d_call: TRBD1; cdr3_aa: CASSAGTGEDYTF; cdr3_nt: TGTGCCAGCAGCGCCGGGACAGGGGAGGACTACACCTTC
clone_size: NA; v_call: TRBV5-1; j_call: TRBJ1-1; d_call: NA; cdr3_aa: CASSPGLTNTEAFF; cdr3_nt: TGCGCCAGCAGCCCAGGGTTAACGAACACTGAAGCTTTCTTT
clone_size: NA; v_call: TRBV6-1; j_call: TRBJ2-5; d_call: NA; cdr3_aa: CASSYGAGQGLIGETQYF; cdr3_nt: TGTGCCAGCAGTTATGGGGCTGGGCAGGGTTTAATCGGAGAGACCCAGTACTTC
clone_size: NA; v_call: TRBV12-3/TRBV12-4; j_call: TRBJ1-6; d_call: NA; cdr3_aa: CASSMDIVNSPLHF; cdr3_nt: TGTGCCAGCAGTATGGACATAGTAAATTCACCCCTCCACTTT
clone_size: few; v_call: TRBV12-3/TRBV12-4; j_call: TRBJ2-3; d_call: NA; cdr3_aa: CASSPKGGFSAPDTQYF; cdr3_nt: NA
clone_size: once; v_call: TRBV7-6; j_call: TRBJ2-3; d_call: NA; cdr3_aa: CASSLEGGYTDTQYF; cdr3_nt: TGTGCCAGCAGCTTAGAGGGGGGATACACAGATACGCAGTATTTT
clone_size: many; v_call: TRBV6-1; j_call: TRBJ2-7; d_call: TRBD2; cdr3_aa: CASGLAGGDSYEQYF; cdr3_nt: TGTGCCAGCGGGCTAGCGGGGGGTGACTCCTACGAGCAGTACTTC
clone_size: NA; v_call: TRBV7-2; j_call: TRBJ2-3; d_call: TRBD2; cdr3_aa: CASSLGGLAGADTQYF; cdr3_nt: TGTGCCAGCAGCTTAGGTGGACTAGCGGGAGCAGATACGCAGTATTTT
clone_size: NA; v_call: TRBV11-1; j_call: TRBJ2-1; d_call: TRBD2; cdr3_aa: CASSFGLASYNEQFF; cdr3_nt: TGTGCCAGCAGCTTTGGACTAGCCTCCTACAATGAGCAGTTCTTC
clone_size: NA; v_call: TRBV7-6; j_call: TRBJ2-5; d_call: NA; cdr3_aa: CASSLAAETQYF; cdr3_nt: TGTGCCAGCAGCTTAGCGGCGGAGACCCAGTACTTC
clone_size: NA; v_call: TRBV28; j_call: TRBJ2-2; d_call: TRBD1; cdr3_aa: CASKIFSDRVGAKNTGELFF; cdr3_nt: TGTGCCAGCAAGATCTTTTCAGACAGGGTCGGAGCCAAGAACACCGGGGAGCTGTTTTTT